These 8 T cell receptor beta chains originate from one sample sequenced in a study of blood T cell repertoires in COVID-19. Libraries were prepared by immunoSEQ multiplex PCR; TCRdb keeps only in-frame clonotypes and omits some of them. The table shows some 74,000 clones, with around 89% occurring only once. Source material: peripheral blood. The receptors stem from an elderly woman with acute or convalescent COVID-19.

The J gene is TRBJ2-2, the V gene TRBV6-5; 8 bases are shared with TRBD2. Trimming at V came to 4 bases and at J to 1 base, leaving 2 bases not matched to a gene. Looked up from germline, CDR1 is MNHEY and CDR2 is SVGAGI. The CDR3 contains 15 residues. CDR3 sequence reads: CASSWRGVNTGELFF. The CDR3 DNA reads as TGTGCCAGCAGTTGGCGGGGGGTGAACACCGGGGAGCTGTTTTTT.

V usage is TRBV6-5 and J usage is TRBJ1-3; D is possibly TRBD1 (5 bases). Looked up from germline, CDR1 is MNHEY and CDR2 is SVGAGI. The CDR3 has 14 residues. Trimming removed 7 bases at V and 4 bases at J, with 14 bases between. CDR3 nucleotides: TGTGCCAGCAAAACCTTTAGACAGGGAAACACCATATATTTT. This translates into CASKTFRQGNTIYF.

The chain links TRBV9 to TRBJ1-4, with a tentative D call TRBD1 (5 bases). This CDR3 has 14 amino acids. Germline CDR1 SGDLS, CDR2 YYNGEE. V lost 2 bases, J lost 5 bases, and 10 bases lay in between. CDR3 region: CASSVQGGNEKLFF. The CDR3 DNA reads as TGTGCCAGCAGCGTTCAGGGAGGGAATGAAAAACTGTTTTTT.

This clone occurred once. This chain links TRBV7-2 with TRBJ1-4, with D possibly being TRBD1 (5 bases). Per germline, CDR1 SGHTA and CDR2 FQGNSA. Trimming left V 5 bases short and J 2 bases short, with 15 bases between. The CDR3 runs 16 residues. The CDR3 is CASSSTRGGTNEKLFF. The CDR3 bases are TGTGCCAGCAGCAGCACCCGCGGGGGGACTAATGAAAAACTGTTTTTT.

This rearrangement joins TRBV7-2 to TRBJ2-5; 13 positions agree with TRBD2. This CDR3 has 18 amino acids. Trimming removed 1 base from V and 4 bases from J; junction bases left unmatched: 9. The V gene's germline CDR1 is SGHTA and CDR2 FQGNSA. The CDR3 DNA sequence: TGTGCCAGCAGCTTAGTGAGGACTAGCGGGGGAATCGGAGAGACCCAGTACTTC. Amino acids: CASSLVRTSGGIGETQYF.

This clone was observed a single time. V and J are TRBV12-5 and TRBJ2-7, with 11 positions matching TRBD1. The CDR3 is 15 residues long. CDR1 LGHNT and CDR2 FRNRAP come from the germline V gene. V trimming: 1 base; J trimming: 4 bases; junction bases outside the gene matches: 3. In DNA form, the CDR3 reads TGTGCTAGTGGTTTGGGGGACAGGGGGTTTTACGAGCAGTACTTC. It encodes CASGLGDRGFYEQYF.

V gene TRBV19 combines with J gene TRBJ2-3; D might be TRBD2 (6 bases). The length of the CDR3 is 16 residues. CDR1 and CDR2 (germline): LNHDA, SQIVND (reference sequence). Trimming shortened V by 6 bases and J by 3 bases, and 19 bases separated the two germline ends. DNA for the CDR3: TGTGCCAGTAGGAAACCGGGACTGAGCTTTACAGATACGCAGTATTTT. This codes for CASRKPGLSFTDTQYF.

The chain combines TRBV5-1 with TRBJ1-5; 8 bases align to TRBD1. The CDR3 is 14 amino acids. Germline V gene data show CDR1 as SGHRS and CDR2 as YFSETQ. Trimming at V came to 2 bases and at J to 5 bases, leaving 3 bases not matched to a gene. Here the CDR3 reads CASSFTGGDQPQHF. In DNA, the CDR3 is TGCGCCAGCAGCTTCACAGGGGGGGATCAGCCCCAGCATTTT.